Presented here are 21 T cell receptor beta chains from one specimen sequenced in a study of cytomegalovirus exposure and HLA in healthy donors. The PCR made use of 60 Vbeta and 13 Jbeta primers. Clones were read by immunoSEQ multiplex PCR, and TCRdb kept only the in-frame ones, dropping some. The sample consists of just over 150,000 clones, roughly 85% of them appearing once. Sample: PBMCs. The receptor set was obtained from a woman aged 45-65 years in good health and CMV-seropositive.

The chain employs TRBV6-1 and TRBJ2-7; tentative D call: TRBD1 (5 bases). The ends were cut back, 8 bases at V and 2 bases at J, with 10 bases in the middle. The CDR3 runs to 12 residues. The germline gives CDR1 MNHNS, CDR2 SASEGT. The CDR3 is CASLGDTYEQYF. In nucleotides, the CDR3 is TGTGCCAGCTTAGGGGATACCTACGAGCAGTACTTC.

The J gene is TRBJ2-7, the V gene TRBV5-4; D is possibly TRBD1 (6 bases). Trimming pared 3 bases from V and 4 bases from J, leaving 14 bases between. Germline CDR1 is SGHNT and CDR2 is YYREEE (reference sequence). This CDR3 spans 14 amino acids. CDR3 nucleotide sequence: TGTGCCAGCAGCTATACCGGGACAATTTACGAGCAGTACTTC. This sequence encodes CASSYTGTIYEQYF.

The chain joins TRBV10-1 to TRBJ2-1; TRBD2 matches 7 bases. Per germline, CDR1 WNHNN and CDR2 SYGVQD (reference sequence). V gave up 4 bases and J gave up 9 bases; unmatched junction bases: 9. The CDR3 spans 14 residues. CDR3 sequence (DNA): TGCGCCAGCAGTGGAGAGACGGGGAGGGCTGAGCAGTTCTTC. The encoded protein is CASSGETGRAEQFF.

This clone was seen just once. This sequence joins TRBV5-6 and TRBJ1-2; D may be TRBD1 (5 bases). Per the germline V gene, CDR1 is SGHDT and CDR2 is YYEEEE. This CDR3 comprises 13 residues. The V end lost 0 bases, the J end lost 2 bases, and 5 bases lay between the germline ends. The CDR3 region has the DNA TGTGCCAGCAGCTTGGCAGGGAACTATGGCTACACCTTC. This gives the protein CASSLAGNYGYTF.

This clone has more than one count but fewer than ten. V usage is TRBV18 and J usage is TRBJ2-7; TRBD1 aligns across 10 bases. V shed 0 bases, J shed 0 bases, and the junction held 5 bases outside the gene matches. The CDR3 totals 17 residues. CDR1 is KGHSH and CDR2 is LQKENI in the germline V gene. The CDR3 sequence is CASSPPGGDRGSYEQYF. For the CDR3, the DNA is TGTGCCAGCTCACCACCGGGCGGGGACAGGGGCTCCTACGAGCAGTACTTC.

The chain is built from TRBV5-5 and TRBJ2-3; D perhaps matches TRBD1 (6 bases). V shed 2 bases and J shed 2 bases, with 9 bases lying between them. The CDR3 has 14 residues. CDR1 is SGHKS and CDR2 is YYEKEE in the germline V gene (reference sequence). Written as DNA, the CDR3 is TGTGCCAGCAGCTTCAGGACAGCCACAGATACGCAGTATTTT. This sequence encodes CASSFRTATDTQYF.

This chain uses TRBV28 with TRBJ1-2, with a possible D match to TRBD1 (6 bases). CDR1 and CDR2 from the germline V gene are MDHEN and SYDVKM. The CDR3 is 15 residues long. The V gene lost 1 base and the J gene lost 7 bases, with 16 bases spanning the gap. This chain's CDR3 is CASSLSAGAGVGYTF. The CDR3 DNA reads TGTGCCAGCAGTTTATCGGCGGGGGCAGGGGTTGGCTACACCTTC.

The rearrangement links TRBV2 to TRBJ2-5; D is perhaps TRBD2 (6 bases). Trimming stripped 5 bases from V and 2 bases from J, with 15 bases between. Per germline, CDR1 SNHLY and CDR2 FYNNEI. The CDR3 covers 15 residues. The CDR3 nucleotides are TGTGCCAGCAGTTACCTATCGGGAGCTCAAGAGACCCAGTACTTC. It yields the protein CASSYLSGAQETQYF.

This chain joins TRBV7-6 and TRBJ2-7; possible D gene TRBD1, 5 bases. The germline gives CDR1 SGHVS, CDR2 FNYEAQ. V lost 5 bases and J 7 bases, leaving 18 bases between the germline ends. The CDR3 totals 14 residues. The CDR3 loop is CASSPGGGAEEQYF. The CDR3 DNA sequence: TGTGCCAGCAGCCCTGGTGGTGGGGCAGAAGAGCAGTACTTC.

This clone was recorded once. This chain uses TRBV25-1 with TRBJ2-7; TRBD2 agrees at 12 bases. Per germline, CDR1 MGHDK and CDR2 SYGVNS. The junction had 7 bases not matched to a gene; V was cut back by 3 bases and J by 7 bases. The CDR3 is 15 amino acids. The CDR3: CASSDTTSGGFEQYF. As DNA, the CDR3 is TGTGCCAGCAGTGATACGACTAGCGGGGGTTTTGAGCAGTACTTC.

V gene TRBV6-6 combines with J gene TRBJ1-3; 8 nucleotides line up with TRBD1. CDR3 length: 14 residues. The trim removed 5 bases at V and 4 bases at J, leaving 4 bases unmatched. The germline V gene encodes CDR1 MNHNY and CDR2 SVGAGI (reference sequence). Written as DNA, the CDR3 is TGTGCCAGCAGTCGCGGACAGGGCGGAAACACCATATATTTT. Translation gives CASSRGQGGNTIYF.

This chain connects TRBV13 to TRBJ2-1; perhaps TRBD2 as D (6 bases). Trimming stripped 3 bases from V and 6 bases from J, with 9 bases between. Germline V gene sequence: CDR1 PRHDT, CDR2 FYEKMQ (reference sequence). This CDR3 region has 13 residues. The CDR3 spells CASSFGGVNEQFF. The CDR3 bases are TGTGCCAGCAGCTTTGGCGGGGTCAATGAGCAGTTCTTC.

V is TRBV6-1 and J is TRBJ2-7; the D gene is possibly TRBD2 (7 bases). Germline-derived CDR1 and CDR2 are MNHNS and SASEGT. The CDR3 sequence is 14 residues long. V lost 7 bases and J 0 bases, leaving 13 bases between the germline ends. The CDR3 DNA is TGTGCCAGCAAACAGGGAGGGGACTCCTACGAGCAGTACTTC. Encoded protein: CASKQGGDSYEQYF.

V is TRBV5-1 and J is TRBJ1-2; D is perhaps TRBD1 (5 bases). CDR1 SGHRS and CDR2 YFSETQ come from the germline V gene. The CDR3 totals 16 residues. The V gene lost 5 bases and the J gene lost 7 bases, with 24 bases spanning the gap. The DNA for the CDR3 is TGCGCCAGCAGTTTTAACCCCGGGACTAAGGGTGCTGGCTACACCTTC. As protein: CASSFNPGTKGAGYTF.

This chain uses TRBV5-5 with TRBJ2-7, with D unclear. V was shortened by 0 bases and J by 6 bases, with 10 bases between the two germline ends. The CDR3 has 13 residues. CDR1 SGHKS and CDR2 YYEKEE come from the germline V gene (reference sequence). CDR3 loop: CASSLVVALEQYF. In DNA, the CDR3 is TGTGCCAGCAGCTTGGTGGTAGCCCTCGAGCAGTACTTC.

The rearrangement uses TRBV2 and TRBJ2-5; 8 bases align to TRBD2. Unmatched junction bases numbered 2, after V lost 7 bases and J lost 1 base. Germline assignment: CDR1 SNHLY and CDR2 FYNNEI. There are 13 residues in the CDR3. CDR3 nucleotide sequence: TGTGCCAGCACGGGGACTAGCCAAGAGACCCAGTACTTC. This sequence encodes CASTGTSQETQYF.

The chain is built from TRBV28 and TRBJ1-1, with D possibly TRBD1 on 6 matching bases. V lost 2 bases and J lost 5, with 12 bases in between. CDR1 MDHEN and CDR2 SYDVKM come from the germline V gene. This CDR3 contains 14 residues. CDR3 residues: CASSLPITGTEAFF. CDR3 DNA sequence: TGTGCCAGCAGTTTACCAATCACAGGGACTGAAGCTTTCTTT.

V and J are TRBV10-3 and TRBJ1-2; the match to TRBD1 covers 9 bases. Germline V CDR1 and CDR2: ENHRY, SYGVKD. This CDR3 is 15 amino acids long. V trimming: 3 bases; J trimming: 3 bases; junction bases outside the gene matches: 5. CDR3 sequence: CAISDLQGAYYGYTF. In DNA, the CDR3 is TGTGCCATCAGTGACCTACAGGGGGCGTACTATGGCTACACCTTC.

This clone has a single count. V is TRBV28 and J is TRBJ1-2, with 7 bases lining up with TRBD1. Trimming at V came to 3 bases and at J to 7 bases, leaving 5 bases not matched to a gene. Germline V gene sequence: CDR1 MDHEN, CDR2 SYDVKM. The CDR3 covers 13 residues. The CDR3 bases are TGTGCCAGCAGTTTGGGGACAGTGAGTGGCTACACCTTC. This sequence encodes CASSLGTVSGYTF.

The V and J genes are TRBV19 and TRBJ2-1, with 15 nucleotides matching TRBD2. CDR1 LNHDA and CDR2 SQIVND come from the germline V gene (reference sequence). Trimming took 5 bases from V and 2 from J; bases not matched to a gene: 4. The CDR3 contains 17 residues. CDR3: CASSPGLAGGAYNEQFF. The DNA for the CDR3 is TGTGCCAGTAGTCCAGGACTAGCGGGAGGGGCCTACAATGAGCAGTTCTTC. Full variable domain (remainder filled in from reference TRBV19 and TRBJ2-1): DGGITQSPKYLFRKEGQNVTLSCEQNLNHDAMYWYRQDPGQGLRLIYYSQIVNDFQKGDIAEGYSVSREKKESFPLTVTSAQKNPTAFYLCASSPGLAGGAYNEQFFGPGTRLTVL.

The chain has TRBV7-9 and TRBJ1-2; a possible D gene is TRBD1 (6 bases). The CDR3 contains 13 residues. Germline assignment: CDR1 SEHNR and CDR2 FQNEAQ (reference sequence). V lost 5 bases to trimming and J lost 3 bases, with 10 bases between them. In nucleotides, the CDR3 is TGTGCCAGCAGCCAACAGGGCGACTATGGCTACACCTTC. It yields the protein CASSQQGDYGYTF.